This is a list of T cell receptor beta chains from one sample in a study of cytomegalovirus exposure and HLA in healthy donors. Assay used: immunoSEQ multiplex PCR; TCRdb lists only in-frame clones, some missing. The sample contains 150,000 or so clones, just over 85% of which appear only once. The sequenced material came from PBMCs. The source of these receptors is a human donor in good health. Both conserved end residues are part of each CDR3.

>18|TRBJ1-1|TRBV5-1
CASSLSPGTGSPNTEAFF
>12|TRBJ2-2|TRBV6-5
CASSILAGELFF
>15|TRBJ1-1|TRBV5-1
CASSSAQTGRREAFF
>14|TRBJ1-3|TRBV15
CATSPNFAGNTIYF
>14|TRBJ1-2|TRBV7-2
CASSTGQDFYGYTF
>20|TRBJ1-2|TRBV5-8
CASSATSGGRSSTPNYGYTF
>16|TRBJ2-4|TRBV5-4
CASSPGQGRSKNIQYF
>15|TRBJ2-2|TRBV5-5
CASSPGQGFSGELFF
>13|TRBJ2-7|TRBV30
CAWSGSTSYEQYF
>15|TRBJ2-7|TRBV6-5
CASSKRETGAYEQYF
>10|TRBJ1-1|TRBV28
CASSSYEAFF
>15|TRBJ2-1|TRBV6-5
CASGLTSGGYNEQFF
>14|TRBJ2-5|TRBV27
CASSPGTSGETQYF
>20|TRBJ2-4|TRBV27
CASSSPSPGAPRQGKNIQYF
>13|TRBJ2-1|TRBV11-2
CASSSGQGNEQFF
>15|TRBJ2-7|TRBV6-5
CASSSPTGNTYEQYF
>14|TRBJ2-7|TRBV6-1
CASRGQYGPYEQYF
>14|TRBJ2-3|TRBV29-1
CSSSFGPGTDTQYF
>15|TRBJ1-2|TRBV7-9
CASSSSESGWHGYTF
>12|TRBJ1-1|TRBV7-9
CASKQPNTEAFF
>17|TRBJ2-2|TRBV4-3
CASSQAPPGGNTGELFF
>15|TRBJ2-1|TRBV5-6
CASSRERGVNNEQFF
>12|TRBJ2-7|TRBV30
CAWTSDSHEQYF
>14|TRBJ2-5|TRBV5-1
CASSLEDRAETQYF
>15|TRBJ2-3|TRBV30
CAWSVGGRTADTQYF
>14|TRBJ1-1|TRBV25-1
CASSEPGGNTEAFF
>14|TRBJ2-5|TRBV6-1
CASSEGGTRETQYF
>20|TRBJ2-6|TRBV18
CASSPWTSGTFGSGANVLTF
>13|TRBJ1-1|TRBV6-1
CASLTAGGTEAFF
>17|TRBJ2-2|TRBV4-3
CASSPSWARGDTGELFF
>12|TRBJ1-1|TRBV6-6
CASSPGNTEAFF
>15|TRBJ2-7|TRBV5-4
CASSWGLALSYEQYF
>13|TRBJ1-2|TRBV15
CATKRQGGYGYTF
>16|TRBJ2-7|TRBV19
CASSIVWTSGSYEQYF
>15|TRBJ1-4|TRBV18
CASSPPGHHNEKLFF
>19|TRBJ2-1|TRBV2
CASSDPTSGRAPVVDEQFF
>13|TRBJ1-2|TRBV7-3
CASSPGGPGGYTF
>14|TRBJ2-7|TRBV5-1
CASSAGTGIYEQYF
>16|TRBJ2-7|TRBV27
CASSLVLAGGPREQYF
>12|TRBJ1-2|TRBV29-1
CSVGGMNYGYTF
>13|TRBJ2-1|TRBV29-1
CSPYKSSYNEQFF
>15|TRBJ1-5|TRBV19
CASSIWQGRNQPQHF
>13|TRBJ2-3|TRBV28
CANSGGGWDTQYF
>17|TRBJ2-1|TRBV11-2
CASSLEGLAGSGNEQFF
>13|TRBJ1-1|TRBV18
CASSQGTDREAFF
>16|TRBJ2-7|TRBV27
CASSLNAGGPSYEQYF
>13|TRBJ1-1|TRBV29-1
CSVHRSFGGQAFF
>13|TRBJ2-7|TRBV14
CASRGTGEYEQYF
>15|TRBJ2-1|TRBV6-5
CASSFDRSSYNEQFF
>12|TRBJ2-3|TRBV5-4
CASSSPADTQYF
>16|TRBJ1-1|TRBV4-2
CASSPGTGAMNTEAFF
>14|TRBJ2-7|TRBV2
CASSEALGAGAQYF
>16|TRBJ2-2|TRBV5-1
CASSLYRTTNTGELFF
>15|TRBJ1-2|TRBV9
CASSPTDSTYYGYTF
>15|TRBJ2-7|TRBV5-4
CASSPYGTGGYEQYF
>13|TRBJ1-1|TRBV5-1
CASSTQGNTEAFF
>14|TRBJ2-1|TRBV15
CATERSGTGHEQFF